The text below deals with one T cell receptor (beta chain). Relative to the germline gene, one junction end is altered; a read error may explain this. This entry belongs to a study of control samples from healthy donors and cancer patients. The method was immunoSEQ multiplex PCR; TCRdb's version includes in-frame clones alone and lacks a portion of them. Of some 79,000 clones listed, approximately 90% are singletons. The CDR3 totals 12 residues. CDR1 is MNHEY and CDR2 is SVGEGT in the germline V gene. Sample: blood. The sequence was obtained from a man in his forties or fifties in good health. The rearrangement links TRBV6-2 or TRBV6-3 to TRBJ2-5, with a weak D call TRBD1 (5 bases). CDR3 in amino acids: CASSSRRVQADF. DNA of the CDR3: TGTGCCAGCAGTTCCCGCAGGGTCCAGGCGGACTTC.